The 17 T cell receptor beta chains below come from one sample, sequenced in a study of T cell changes during pregnancy in multiple sclerosis. Data came from immunoSEQ multiplex PCR; TCRdb stores just in-frame clones and leaves some out. Among about 100,000 clones listed, roughly 90% were seen once. This sample comprised peripheral blood, obtained after pregnancy. These receptors were taken from a female donor with multiple sclerosis, enrolled in a pregnancy study.

V and J are TRBV11-2 and TRBJ2-7; 10 bases are a match to TRBD2. Germline V gene lookup returns CDR1 SGHAT and CDR2 FQNNGV. The CDR3 is made up of 15 amino acids. The V segment lost 0 bases and the J segment 4 bases; nucleotides outside the gene matches: 3. The CDR3 here is CASSLDPSGRYEQYF. The CDR3 region has the DNA TGTGCCAGCAGCTTAGACCCTAGCGGGAGATACGAGCAGTACTTC. Complete variable domain (other parts from reference TRBV11-2 and TRBJ2-7): EAGVAQSPRYKIIEKRQSVAFWCNPISGHATLYWYQQILGQGPKLLIQFQNNGVVDDSQLPKDRFSAERLKGVDSTLKIQPAKLEDSAVYLCASSLDPSGRYEQYFGPGTRLTVT.

This clone has a single count. This chain connects TRBV7-2 to TRBJ1-5; TRBD1 aligns across 7 bases. This CDR3 has 14 amino acids. Germline assignment: CDR1 SGHTA and CDR2 FQGNSA. J was trimmed by 7 bases and V by 5 bases; bases with no gene match: 8. CDR3: CASSLSKGAQPQHF. The DNA for the CDR3 is TGTGCCAGCAGCCTTAGTAAGGGGGCGCAGCCCCAGCATTTT.

This clone was seen a few times. The chain couples TRBV6-1 to TRBJ2-7; a possible D gene is TRBD1 (7 bases). Per germline, CDR1 MNHNS and CDR2 SASEGT. Deletions cut 3 bases from V and 6 bases from J, with 15 bases between. This CDR3 has 14 residues. CDR3 DNA: TGTGCCAGCAGTGAGGCAGGGGGGTCTTTCGAGCAGTACTTC. It codes for CASSEAGGSFEQYF.

This sequence joins TRBV30 and TRBJ1-2, with D unresolved. Germline CDR1 and CDR2: GTSNPN and SVGIG (reference sequence). The germline V and J ends were trimmed by 4 bases and 8 bases, with 14 bases remaining between them. The CDR3 is 12 residues long. DNA of the CDR3: TGTGCCTGGATTTGGGCAGGTAACGGCTACACCTTC. Protein sequence: CAWIWAGNGYTF.

This clone was picked up one time. The CDR3 is CASSPGTSSGNTIYF. The CDR3 DNA sequence: TGTGCCAGCAGCCCCGGGACAAGCTCTGGAAACACCATATATTTT. The rearrangement uses TRBV5-6 and TRBJ1-3, with D possibly being TRBD1 (6 bases). V was cut by 4 bases and J by 0 bases, with 11 bases left in between. CDR1 is SGHDT and CDR2 is YYEEEE in the germline V gene. The CDR3 is made up of 15 amino acids.

The CDR3 DNA reads TGTGCCAGCAGTTACTCGGGCCACGGGCAGTTCTTC. This codes for CASSYSGHGQFF. V gene TRBV6-5 combines with J gene TRBJ2-1, with D unclear. From germline, CDR1 is MNHEY and CDR2 SVGAGI. Between the trimmed V and J ends, which lost 0 bases and 12 bases, there was a span of 9 bases. CDR3 length equals 12 residues.

This clone was counted at least ten times. The rearrangement uses TRBV6-1 and TRBJ2-7, with 9 bases matching TRBD1. Germline V gene sequence: CDR1 MNHNS, CDR2 SASEGT. This CDR3 has 15 amino acids. V lost 1 base, J lost 3 bases, and 4 bases stayed unmatched. The DNA for the CDR3 is TGTGCCAGCAGTGAAGGGGAGACAGGGGGCTACGAGCAGTACTTC. Its translation: CASSEGETGGYEQYF.

V gene TRBV30 combines with J gene TRBJ1-5, with a tentative D call TRBD1 (5 bases). This CDR3 contains 14 residues. Germline V gene data show CDR1 as GTSNPN and CDR2 as SVGIG (reference sequence). V was clipped by 0 bases and J by 5 bases, with 11 bases between them. This CDR3 is CAWSVPGVDQPQHF. CDR3 in DNA: TGTGCCTGGAGTGTACCGGGGGTGGATCAGCCCCAGCATTTT.

CDR3 sequence (DNA): TGTGCCAGCAGTTACAGTAGCGGGGGCCCCCCAGATACGCAGTATTTT. This translates into CASSYSSGGPPDTQYF. The V and J genes are TRBV6-5 and TRBJ2-3; the match to TRBD2 covers 9 bases. V trimming: 2 bases; J trimming: 4 bases; junction bases outside the gene matches: 7. The CDR3 sequence is 16 residues long. From germline, CDR1 is MNHEY and CDR2 SVGAGI.

The rearrangement joins TRBV7-3 to TRBJ2-7, with D possibly matching TRBD1 (6 bases). Germline-derived CDR1 and CDR2 are SGHTA and FQGTGA. Between the trimmed V and J ends, which lost 2 bases and 0 bases, there was a span of 11 bases. CDR3 length: 15 residues. The CDR3: CASSLEKGVSYEQYF. CDR3 in DNA: TGTGCCAGCAGCTTAGAGAAGGGGGTCTCCTACGAGCAGTACTTC. The full variable domain, with the rest looked up from reference TRBV7-3 and TRBJ2-7, is GAGVSQTPSNKVTEKGKYVELRCDPISGHTALYWYRQSLGQGPEFLIYFQGTGAADDSGLPNDRFFAVRPEGSVSTLKIQRTERGDSAVYLCASSLEKGVSYEQYFGPGTRLTVT.

The chain carries TRBV6-4 and TRBJ2-1, with D perhaps TRBD1 (7 bases). Trimming removed 5 bases at V and 7 bases at J, with 12 bases between. The CDR3 contains 13 residues. Germline V gene data show CDR1 as MRHNA and CDR2 as SNTAGT. The CDR3, as DNA: TGTGCCAGCAGTAATCAGGGGGGAAATGAGCAGTTCTTC. Translating gives CASSNQGGNEQFF.

This clone has more than one count but fewer than ten. This chain connects TRBV9 to TRBJ1-1, with 7 nucleotides matching TRBD1. Germline CDR1 reads SGDLS; CDR2 reads YYNGEE. This CDR3 has 13 residues. The V and J ends lost 4 bases and 5 bases, in that order; junction bases with no gene match: 5. CDR3 protein: CASSLGGGTEAFF. The CDR3 DNA is TGTGCCAGCAGCCTAGGGGGCGGAACTGAAGCTTTCTTT.

The chain joins TRBV7-2 to TRBJ2-3; TRBD1 is a possible D gene (7 bases). CDR1 is SGHTA, CDR2 FQGNSA, per germline. The ends were cut back, 1 base at V and 2 bases at J, with 19 bases in the middle. This CDR3 spans 18 amino acids. CDR3 DNA: TGTGCCAGCAGCTTAGGCAGGGGGGCCGTCGGCGACACAGATACGCAGTATTTT. Protein sequence: CASSLGRGAVGDTDTQYF.

The chain employs TRBV4-3 and TRBJ1-4; TRBD1 might be the D (6 bases). Germline loops: CDR1 LGHNA, CDR2 YSLEER. The CDR3 has 15 amino acids. V was cut by 0 bases and J by 7 bases, with 12 bases left in between. Here the CDR3 reads CASSQDQGFREKLFF. The CDR3 nucleotides read TGCGCCAGCAGCCAAGATCAGGGGTTTCGTGAAAAACTGTTTTTT.

This clone was observed a single time. The genes are TRBV7-8 and TRBJ2-7; TRBD2 matches at 10 bases. Germline V gives CDR1 SGHVS, CDR2 FQNEAQ. The V gene end was trimmed by 7 bases and the J gene end by 2 bases; junction bases not matched to a gene: 8. This CDR3 region has 15 residues. The CDR3 DNA is TGTGCCAGCACCTACGCAGCGGGAGGGCCCTACGAGCAGTACTTC. Amino acids: CASTYAAGGPYEQYF.

This clone was observed a single time. The chain couples TRBV2 to TRBJ1-5; no clear D gene. In germline, CDR1 is SNHLY, CDR2 FYNNEI. There are 13 residues in the CDR3. The V gene lost 3 bases and the J gene lost 6 bases, with 9 bases spanning the gap. The CDR3 is CASSDSGVQPQHF. The CDR3 nucleotides are TGTGCCAGCAGTGACTCCGGGGTTCAGCCCCAGCATTTT.

J is TRBJ1-1 and V is TRBV7-9; the match to TRBD1 covers 10 bases. V was clipped by 5 bases and J by 5 bases; unmatched bases: 8. Looked up from germline, CDR1 is SEHNR and CDR2 is FQNEAQ (reference sequence). This CDR3 region has 15 residues. The CDR3, as DNA: TGTGCCAGCAGCCCCCGGACAGGGGGGCCGACTGAAGCTTTCTTT. As protein: CASSPRTGGPTEAFF. The full variable domain, with the rest looked up from reference TRBV7-9 and TRBJ1-1, is DTGVSQNPRHKITKRGQNVTFRCDPISEHNRLYWYRQTLGQGPEFLTYFQNEAQLEKSRLLSDRFSAERPKGSFSTLEIQRTEQGDSAMYLCASSPRTGGPTEAFFGQGTRLTVV.